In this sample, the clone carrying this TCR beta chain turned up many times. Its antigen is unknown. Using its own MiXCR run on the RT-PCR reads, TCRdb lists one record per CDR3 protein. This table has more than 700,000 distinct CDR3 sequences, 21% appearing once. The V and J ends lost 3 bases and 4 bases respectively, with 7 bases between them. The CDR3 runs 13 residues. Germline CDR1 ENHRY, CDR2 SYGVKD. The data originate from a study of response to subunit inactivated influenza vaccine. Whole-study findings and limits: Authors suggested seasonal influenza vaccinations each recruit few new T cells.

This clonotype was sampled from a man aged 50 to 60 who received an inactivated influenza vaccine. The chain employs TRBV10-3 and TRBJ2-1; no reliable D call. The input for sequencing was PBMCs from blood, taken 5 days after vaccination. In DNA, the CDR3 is TGTGCCATCAGTGATCCACAGTACAATGAGCAGTTCTTC. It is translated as CAISDPQYNEQFF.